Below are 21 T cell receptor beta chains sequenced from a single sample in a study of response to subunit inactivated influenza vaccine. MiXCR, run by TCRdb on the RT-PCR reads, gives a single entry per CDR3 protein. The sample holds 750,000 to 850,000 distinct CDR3 sequences; approximately 17% are singletons and the top ten take under 13%. Sequencing was performed on PBMCs from blood, taken roughly 5 days after vaccination. The receptors shown here come from a man aged 45 to 65 who received an inactivated influenza vaccine.

This clonotype has just a few counts. The chain has TRBV11-2 and TRBJ2-4; D unresolved. V was pared by 5 bases and J by 1 base, with 15 bases between. This CDR3 spans 16 amino acids. CDR1 is SGHAT, CDR2 FQNNGV, per germline. The DNA of the CDR3 is TGTGCCAGCAGCCAAGGTGGGGTCTGGGCCAAAAACATTCAGTACTTC. Its translation is CASSQGGVWAKNIQYF.

The chain uses TRBV12-3 or TRBV12-4 and TRBJ2-3; 7 nucleotides agree with TRBD2. V trimming: 8 bases; J trimming: 0 bases; junction bases outside the gene matches: 8. The CDR3 length is 15 residues. CDR3 amino acids: CASWDRGDSTDTQYF. The DNA for the CDR3 is TGTGCCAGCTGGGACCGGGGGGATAGCACAGATACGCAGTATTTT.

V is TRBV5-5 and J is TRBJ2-7, with no clear D. The CDR3 has 13 residues. Germline CDR1 is SGHKS and CDR2 is YYEKEE (reference sequence). Trimming took off 1 base at V and 1 base at J, with 6 bases between the two ends. CDR3 residues: CASSLPRSYEQYF. The CDR3, as DNA: TGTGCCAGCAGCTTGCCCAGGTCCTACGAGCAGTACTTC.

The chain uses TRBV7-9 and TRBJ2-3, with TRBD2 identical over 9 bases. Germline values: CDR1 SEHNR, CDR2 FQNEAQ (reference sequence). CDR3 size: 16 residues. Trimming at V came to 4 bases and at J to 3 bases, leaving 8 bases not matched to a gene. The DNA for the CDR3 is TGTGCCAGCAGCTCACTAGCGGGCGGGACAACAGATACGCAGTATTTT. It codes for CASSSLAGGTTDTQYF.

This chain links TRBV4-3 with TRBJ2-7, with D possibly being TRBD1 or TRBD2 (6 bases each). In germline, CDR1 is LGHNA, CDR2 YSLEER. There are 18 residues in the CDR3. The V end was cut by 0 bases, the J end by 2 bases, with 20 bases between. CDR3: CASSQERTDGTLPYEQYF. CDR3 in DNA: TGCGCCAGCAGCCAAGAGAGGACAGACGGGACTCTTCCCTACGAGCAGTACTTC.

This clonotype was observed a handful of times. The chain's CDR3 is CSGGIGDRGYGYTF. In nucleotides, the CDR3 is TGCAGCGGAGGGATAGGGGACAGGGGGTATGGCTACACCTTC. The gene calls are TRBV29-1 and TRBJ1-2; 11 bases are a match to TRBD1. CDR1 is SQVTM and CDR2 is ANQGSEA in the germline V gene. The CDR3 spans 14 residues. The junction had 9 bases not matched to a gene; V was cut back by 7 bases and J by 5 bases.

The chain is built from TRBV6-1 and TRBJ2-7; no firm D call. The germline CDR1 and CDR2 sequences are MNHNS and SASEGT. This CDR3 is built from 13 residues. Trimming left V 6 bases short and J 2 bases short, with 11 bases between. DNA for the CDR3: TGTGCCAGCAGCCCACAAAGCACCTACGAGCAGTACTTC. This gives the protein CASSPQSTYEQYF.

This chain connects TRBV7-3 to TRBJ2-1; D not resolved. The germline V and J ends were trimmed by 0 bases and 4 bases, with 10 bases remaining between them. This CDR3 contains 15 residues. Germline CDR1 is SGHTA and CDR2 is FQGTGA. The chain's CDR3 is CASSLTSSPYNEQFF. The CDR3 bases are TGTGCCAGCAGCTTAACTAGCAGTCCTTACAATGAGCAGTTCTTC.

Concerning this clonotype: One end of the junction varies from germline; a read error may be responsible. This rearrangement joins TRBV20-1 to TRBJ2-7; D is perhaps TRBD1 or TRBD2 (6 bases each). Germline CDR1 DFQATT, CDR2 SNEGSKA (reference sequence). This CDR3 spans 12 amino acids. The CDR3 reads CSSPGEEYERYF. As DNA, the CDR3 is TGCAGTTCTCCAGGGGAGGAGTACGAGCGGTACTTC.

This chain links TRBV4-2 with TRBJ2-3; 14 positions match TRBD2. V lost 3 bases, J lost 2 bases, and 10 bases stayed unmatched. Germline CDR1 is LGHNA and CDR2 is YNFKEQ. The CDR3 contains 19 residues. CDR3 nucleotide sequence: TGTGCCAGCAGCCAGGGGCCGGGACTAGCGGGGGACCCCACAGATACGCAGTATTTT. This sequence encodes CASSQGPGLAGDPTDTQYF.

V gene TRBV28 combines with J gene TRBJ2-2, with TRBD1 matching 10 bases. The CDR3 runs 19 residues. The J segment lost 2 bases and the V segment lost 5 bases, leaving 14 bases of the junction unmatched. Germline V gene sequence: CDR1 MDHEN, CDR2 SYDVKM. CDR3 amino acids: CASSLNPGQGLGNTGELFF. As DNA, the CDR3 is TGTGCCAGCAGTCTAAACCCGGGACAGGGGTTAGGTAACACCGGGGAGCTGTTTTTT.

The chain joins TRBV5-1 to TRBJ2-6; D gene uncertain. V lost 2 bases to trimming and J lost 3 bases, with 9 bases between them. CDR1 is SGHRS, CDR2 YFSETQ, per germline. The CDR3 covers 15 residues. DNA of the CDR3: TGCGCCAGCAGCTTAAGGAGTAATGGGGCCAACGTCCTGACTTTC. It specifies CASSLRSNGANVLTF. Supplemented by reference TRBV5-1 and TRBJ2-6, the full variable domain reads KAGVTQTPRYLIKTRGQQVTLSCSPISGHRSVSWYQQTPGQGLQFLFEYFSETQRNKGNFPGRFSGRQFSNSRSEMNVSTLELGDSALYLCASSLRSNGANVLTFGAGSRLTVL.

This clonotype appeared a few times. The chain joins TRBV12-3 or TRBV12-4 to TRBJ2-2; D gene unclear. The V end lost 6 bases, the J end lost 1 base, and 9 bases lay between the germline ends. The CDR3 runs to 14 residues. The CDR3 DNA sequence: TGTGCCAGCAGATCGCTCAGGAACACCGGGGAGCTGTTTTTT. This gives the protein CASRSLRNTGELFF.

The CDR3 DNA sequence: TGCGCCAGCAGCTTGATGCTGGTAGACAGTAATTCACCCCTCCACTTT. Protein sequence: CASSLMLVDSNSPLHF. The rearrangement links TRBV5-1 to TRBJ1-6; the D gene is possibly TRBD1 (5 bases). CDR1 and CDR2 from the germline V gene are SGHRS and YFSETQ. Trimming removed 1 base from V and 6 bases from J, with 14 bases in between. The CDR3 spans 16 residues.

This clonotype was counted at least ten times. This chain connects TRBV12-3 or TRBV12-4 to TRBJ2-1, with unresolved D. The CDR3 has 12 amino acids. The ends were cut back, 2 bases at V and 9 bases at J, with 8 bases in the middle. CDR3 region: CASSLPWGEQFF. CDR3 DNA sequence: TGTGCCAGCAGTTTACCGTGGGGTGAGCAGTTCTTC.

This clonotype has just a few counts. J is TRBJ2-1 and V is TRBV29-1, with D uncertain. Germline V gene sequence: CDR1 SQVTM, CDR2 ANQGSEA. The CDR3 runs to 14 residues. The V end was cut by 7 bases, the J end by 0 bases, with 13 bases between. CDR3 sequence: CSATPSGSYNEQFF. DNA for the CDR3: TGCAGCGCGACTCCTTCCGGCTCCTACAATGAGCAGTTCTTC.

In its sample, this clonotype ranks as medium-sized. The CDR3 region has the DNA TGCAGTGCTTTCTTGGACAGGGGTTCACCCCTCCACTTT. Protein: CSAFLDRGSPLHF. The chain employs TRBV20-1 and TRBJ1-6; 9 bases line up with TRBD1. V dropped 5 bases and J dropped 9; count of bases not matched to a gene: 5. The CDR3 consists of 13 residues. The germline CDR1 and CDR2 sequences are DFQATT and SNEGSKA (reference sequence).

The J gene is TRBJ2-7, the V gene TRBV28, with D perhaps matching TRBD1 or TRBD2 (5 bases each). The CDR3 totals 17 residues. V lost 4 bases, J lost 2 bases, and 21 bases lay in between. CDR1 is MDHEN and CDR2 is SYDVKM in the germline V gene. In DNA form, the CDR3 reads TGTGCCAGCAGTTCCATTGTCCCAATGGGACGGACCTACGAGCAGTACTTC. Encoded protein: CASSSIVPMGRTYEQYF.

The chain recombines TRBV29-1 with TRBJ1-2; D is uncertain. Trimming cost V 3 bases and J 6 bases, with 11 bases left between them. Germline V gene lookup returns CDR1 SQVTM and CDR2 ANQGSEA. The length of the CDR3 is 12 residues. Here the CDR3 DNA reads TGCAGCGTTGACGGGGTTGTCGATGGCTACACCTTC. Protein: CSVDGVVDGYTF.

The CDR3 coding sequence is TGTGCCAGCAGCTTTAGCGCCGTCATCAGGGGGGGAGGCAATCAGCCCCAGCATTTT. It specifies CASSFSAVIRGGGNQPQHF. V is TRBV7-8 and J is TRBJ1-5; TRBD1 aligns across 7 bases. V lost 3 bases to trimming and J lost 2 bases; unmatched junction nucleotides: 16. The CDR3 loop spans 19 amino acids. Germline values: CDR1 SGHVS, CDR2 FQNEAQ.

This clonotype has just a few counts. The chain recombines TRBV20-1 with TRBJ1-2; D not certain. V was clipped by 3 bases and J by 0 bases, with 8 bases between them. From germline, CDR1 is DFQATT and CDR2 SNEGSKA (reference sequence). The CDR3 totals 13 residues. Here the CDR3 DNA reads TGCAGTGCTAGCCTGACAACTAACTATGGCTACACCTTC. As protein: CSASLTTNYGYTF.